Below, one T cell receptor beta chain is given with its context. Original data processing: Counts of nucleated cells, estimated from reference gene primer amplification, were obtained. The method was immunoSEQ multiplex PCR; TCRdb's version includes in-frame clones alone and lacks a portion of them. The DNA was the basis for D and trimming; V, J and clone size are from that table. The sample lists under 200,000 clones; approximately 81% were seen once. There are 13 residues in the CDR3. V shed 1 base and J shed 2 bases, with 6 bases lying between them. In germline, CDR1 is MNHNS, CDR2 SASEGT. This sample was included in a study of blood T cell repertoires in COVID-19. Background on the study: Sources were T cells, B-cell-depleted T cells, or PBMCs; the material itself was cDNA or gDNA.

The origin of this receptor is a woman aged 80 or older with acute or convalescent COVID-19. The rearrangement links TRBV6-1 to TRBJ2-7, with D maybe TRBD2 (6 bases). Sample: peripheral blood. The CDR3 nucleotides are TGTGCCAGCAGTGAAGGGGGGGCCTACGAGCAGTACTTC. It specifies CASSEGGAYEQYF.